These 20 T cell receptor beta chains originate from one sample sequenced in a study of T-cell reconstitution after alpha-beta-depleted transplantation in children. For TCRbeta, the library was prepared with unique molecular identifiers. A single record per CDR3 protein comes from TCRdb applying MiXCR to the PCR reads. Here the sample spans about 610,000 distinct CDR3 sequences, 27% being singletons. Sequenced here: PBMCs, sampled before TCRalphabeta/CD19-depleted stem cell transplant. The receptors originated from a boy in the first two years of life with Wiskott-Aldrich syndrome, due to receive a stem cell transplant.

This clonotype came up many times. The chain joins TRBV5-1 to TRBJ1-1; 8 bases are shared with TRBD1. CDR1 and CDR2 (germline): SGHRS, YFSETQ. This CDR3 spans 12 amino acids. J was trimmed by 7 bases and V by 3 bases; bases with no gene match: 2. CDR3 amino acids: CASSSGTGEAFF. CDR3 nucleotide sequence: TGCGCCAGCAGCTCCGGGACAGGTGAAGCTTTCTTT.

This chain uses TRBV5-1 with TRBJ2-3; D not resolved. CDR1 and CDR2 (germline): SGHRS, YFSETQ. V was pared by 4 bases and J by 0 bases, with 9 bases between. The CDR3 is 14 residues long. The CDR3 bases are TGCGCCAGCAGCCACGGAATGAGCACAGATACGCAGTATTTT. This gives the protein CASSHGMSTDTQYF.

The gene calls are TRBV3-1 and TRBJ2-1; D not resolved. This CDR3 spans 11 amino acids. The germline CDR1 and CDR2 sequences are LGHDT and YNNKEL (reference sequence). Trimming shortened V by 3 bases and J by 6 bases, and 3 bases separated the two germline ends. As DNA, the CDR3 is TGTGCCAGCAGCCATTCCAATGAGCAGTTCTTC. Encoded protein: CASSHSNEQFF.

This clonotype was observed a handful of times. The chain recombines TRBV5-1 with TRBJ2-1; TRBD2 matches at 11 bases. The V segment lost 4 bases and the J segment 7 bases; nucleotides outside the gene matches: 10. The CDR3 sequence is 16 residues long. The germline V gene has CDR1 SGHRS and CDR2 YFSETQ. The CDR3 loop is CASSPILAGAQNEQFF. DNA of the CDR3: TGCGCCAGCAGCCCTATACTAGCGGGAGCGCAGAATGAGCAGTTCTTC.

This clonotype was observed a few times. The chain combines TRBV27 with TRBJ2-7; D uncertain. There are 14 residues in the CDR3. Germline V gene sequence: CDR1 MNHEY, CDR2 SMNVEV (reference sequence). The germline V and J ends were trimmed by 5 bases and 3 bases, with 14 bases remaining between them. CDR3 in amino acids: CASSPMGGSYEQYF. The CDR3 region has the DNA TGTGCCAGCAGTCCCATGGGCGGTAGCTACGAGCAGTACTTC.

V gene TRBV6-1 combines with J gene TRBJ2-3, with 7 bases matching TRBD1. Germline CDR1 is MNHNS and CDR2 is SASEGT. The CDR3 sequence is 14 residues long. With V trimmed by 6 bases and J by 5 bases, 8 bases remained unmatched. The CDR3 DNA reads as TGTGCCAGCAGACAGGGGCGCTCGATAGATACGCAGTATTTT. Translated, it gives CASRQGRSIDTQYF.

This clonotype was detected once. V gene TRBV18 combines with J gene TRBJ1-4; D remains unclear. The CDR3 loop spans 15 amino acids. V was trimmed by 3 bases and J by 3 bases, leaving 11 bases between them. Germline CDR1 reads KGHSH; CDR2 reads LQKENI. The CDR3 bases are TGTGCCAGCTCACCGAAGGCGGAAGCTAATGAAAAACTGTTTTTT. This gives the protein CASSPKAEANEKLFF.

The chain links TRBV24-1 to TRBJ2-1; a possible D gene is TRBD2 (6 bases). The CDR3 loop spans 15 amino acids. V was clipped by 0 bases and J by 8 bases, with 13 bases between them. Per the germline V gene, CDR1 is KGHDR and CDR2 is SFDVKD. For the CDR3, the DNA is TGTGCCACCAGTGATTTGGCCGGGGGTGGTTATGAGCAGTTCTTC. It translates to CATSDLAGGGYEQFF.

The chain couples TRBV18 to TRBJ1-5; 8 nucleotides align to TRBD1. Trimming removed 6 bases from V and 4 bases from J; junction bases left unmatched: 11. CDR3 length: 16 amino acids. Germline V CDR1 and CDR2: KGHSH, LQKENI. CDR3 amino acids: CASSGTGLGGNQPQHF. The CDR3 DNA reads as TGTGCCAGCTCCGGGACAGGCCTCGGTGGGAATCAGCCCCAGCATTTT.

CDR3 sequence: CASRLTSGRASTQETQYF. Written as DNA, the CDR3 is TGTGCCAGCAGACTGACTAGCGGGAGGGCCAGTACGCAAGAGACCCAGTACTTC. The rearrangement uses TRBV12-3 or TRBV12-4 and TRBJ2-5; 14 bases agree with TRBD2. The CDR3 spans 18 residues. The ends lost 6 bases at V and 2 bases at J; junction bases unmatched: 11.

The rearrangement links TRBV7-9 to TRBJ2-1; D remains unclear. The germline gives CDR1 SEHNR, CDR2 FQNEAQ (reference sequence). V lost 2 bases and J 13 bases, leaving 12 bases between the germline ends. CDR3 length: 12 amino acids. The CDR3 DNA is TGTGCCAGCAGCTTATCGATGGAACAACAGTTCTTC. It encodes CASSLSMEQQFF. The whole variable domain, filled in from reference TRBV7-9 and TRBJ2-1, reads DTGVSQNPRHKITKRGQNVTFRCDPISEHNRLYWYRQTLGQGPEFLTYFQNEAQLEKSRLLSDRFSAERPKGSFSTLEIQRTEQGDSAMYLCASSLSMEQQFFGPGTRLTVL.

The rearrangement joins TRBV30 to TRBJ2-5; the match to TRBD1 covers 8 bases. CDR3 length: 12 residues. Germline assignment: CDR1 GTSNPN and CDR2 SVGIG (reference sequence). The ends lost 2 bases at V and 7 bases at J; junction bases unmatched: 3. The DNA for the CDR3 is TGTGCCTGGAGTCGGGGACAGGCGACCCAGTACTTC. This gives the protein CAWSRGQATQYF.

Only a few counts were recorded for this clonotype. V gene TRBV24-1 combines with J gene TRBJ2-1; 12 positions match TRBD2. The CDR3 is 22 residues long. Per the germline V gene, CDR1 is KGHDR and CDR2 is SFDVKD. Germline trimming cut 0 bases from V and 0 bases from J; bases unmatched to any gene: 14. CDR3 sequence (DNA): TGTGCCACCAGTGATTTGCCAGGCAAAGGACTAGCGGGACTGAGCTCCTACAATGAGCAGTTCTTC. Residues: CATSDLPGKGLAGLSSYNEQFF.

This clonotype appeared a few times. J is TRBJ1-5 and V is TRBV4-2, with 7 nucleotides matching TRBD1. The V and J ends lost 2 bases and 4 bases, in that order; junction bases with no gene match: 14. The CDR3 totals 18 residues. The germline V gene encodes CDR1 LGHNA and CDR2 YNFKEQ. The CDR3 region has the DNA TGTGCCAGCAGCCAATCGCATCGTGAGGACAGGAGGAATCAGCCCCAGCATTTT. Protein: CASSQSHREDRRNQPQHF.

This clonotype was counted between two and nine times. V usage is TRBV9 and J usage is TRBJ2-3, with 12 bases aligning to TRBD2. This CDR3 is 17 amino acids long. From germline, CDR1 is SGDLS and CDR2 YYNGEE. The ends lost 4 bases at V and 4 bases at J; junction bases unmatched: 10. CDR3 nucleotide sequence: TGTGCCAGCAGCCCTCGACTAGCGGGAGAGGTAGCAGATACGCAGTATTTT. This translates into CASSPRLAGEVADTQYF. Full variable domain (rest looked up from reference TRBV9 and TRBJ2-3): DSGVTQTPKHLITATGQRVTLRCSPRSGDLSVYWYQQSLDQGLQFLIQYYNGEERAKGNILERFSAQQFPDLHSELNLSSLELGDSALYFCASSPRLAGEVADTQYFGPGTRLTVL.

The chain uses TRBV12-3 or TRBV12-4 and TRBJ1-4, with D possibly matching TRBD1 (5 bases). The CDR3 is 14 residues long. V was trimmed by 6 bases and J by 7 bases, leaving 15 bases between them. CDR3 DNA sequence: TGTGCCAGCAGGGGCCGGGGCACCCGTGAAAAACTGTTTTTT. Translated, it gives CASRGRGTREKLFF.

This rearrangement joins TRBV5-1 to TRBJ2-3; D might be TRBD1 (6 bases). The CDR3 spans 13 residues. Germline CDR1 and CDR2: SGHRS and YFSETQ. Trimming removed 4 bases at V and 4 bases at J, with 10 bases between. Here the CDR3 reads CASSPKGADTQYF. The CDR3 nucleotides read TGCGCCAGCAGCCCGAAGGGGGCAGATACGCAGTATTTT.

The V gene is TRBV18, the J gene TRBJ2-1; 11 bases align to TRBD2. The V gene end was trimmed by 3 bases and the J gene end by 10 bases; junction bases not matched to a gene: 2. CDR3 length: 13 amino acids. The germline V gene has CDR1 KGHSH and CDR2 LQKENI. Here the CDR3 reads CASSPGLAEEQFF. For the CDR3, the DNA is TGTGCCAGCTCACCGGGACTAGCGGAGGAGCAGTTCTTC.

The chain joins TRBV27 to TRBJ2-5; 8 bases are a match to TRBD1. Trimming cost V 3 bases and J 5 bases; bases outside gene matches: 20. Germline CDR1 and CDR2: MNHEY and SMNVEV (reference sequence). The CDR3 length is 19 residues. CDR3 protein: CASSLKGTGGPPGPETQYF. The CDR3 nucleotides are TGTGCCAGCAGTTTGAAGGGGACAGGTGGACCCCCGGGTCCGGAGACCCAGTACTTC.

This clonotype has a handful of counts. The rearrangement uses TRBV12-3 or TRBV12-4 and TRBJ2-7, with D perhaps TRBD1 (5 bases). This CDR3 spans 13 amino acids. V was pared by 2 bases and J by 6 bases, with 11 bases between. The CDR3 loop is CASSLWQGPEQYF. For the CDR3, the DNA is TGTGCCAGCAGTTTATGGCAGGGCCCCGAGCAGTACTTC.